The clone carrying this T cell receptor (beta chain) occurred a few times. Its target is unknown. The memory fraction was CD4+CD45RO+CD25- cells. The germline V gene encodes CDR1 MDHEN and CDR2 SYDVKM. The V and J ends lost 3 bases and 2 bases respectively, with 7 bases between them. The CDR3 contains 14 residues. MiXCR, run by TCRdb on the 5' RACE reads, gives a single entry per CDR3 protein. Of roughly 44,000 distinct CDR3 sequences in the sample, roughly 29% were seen once. Study-level findings and limits: The larger cohort examined one V-J beta rearrangement, not whole repertoires.

V and J are TRBV28 and TRBJ2-2; D remains unclear. Sequencing input: memory CD4+ T cells sorted from a lymph node. Stated subset: memory CD4+ T cells, CD4+CD45RO+CD25-. The TCR originated in a female donor with breast cancer. The CDR3 spells CASSFRKNTGELFF. The CDR3 DNA reads TGTGCCAGCAGTTTCCGAAAAAACACCGGGGAGCTGTTTTTT. Supplemented by reference TRBV28 and TRBJ2-2, the full variable domain reads DVKVTQSSRYLVKRTGEKVFLECVQDMDHENMFWYRQDPGLGLRLIYFSYDVKMKEKGDIPEGYSVSREKKERFSLILESASTNQTSMYLCASSFRKNTGELFFGEGSRLTVL.